At least ten counts were recorded for the clone carrying this TCR beta chain. No antigen is known for it. This sample was taken from a study of CD8+CD57+ T cells in acquired aplastic anemia. Turning to the study itself: When averaged, DNA from sorted CD4+ and CD8+ cells came to around 3 ug.

Study conclusions and caveats: A significant difference in CD8+ Simpson's diversity between patients and controls was not found.

For sequencing, patients were chosen who had shown expansion of CD8+CD57+ cells by flow cytometry. Severe acquired aplastic anemia was the diagnosis recorded for all patients. V gave up 4 bases and J gave up 7 bases, with 17 bases separating them. Germline lookup yields CDR1 LNHDA and CDR2 SQIVND (reference sequence). The CDR3 spans 15 residues. Genomic DNA served as template for TCR beta VDJ and CDR3 profiling. Via MiXCR, TCRdb re-called the reads, giving one row per CDR3 protein. The sample shows around 290,000 distinct CDR3 sequences, 56% of them seen only once. The chain has TRBV19 and TRBJ1-5, with D possibly TRBD1 on 6 matching bases. This sequence originates from a human donor with aplastic anemia. Sample: sorted CD4+, CD8+, or CD8+CD57+ T cells (not recorded which) from PBMCs. CDR3 sequence (DNA): TGTGCCAGTAGTAGAGGGGGAGGGGAGCAACAGCCCCAGCATTTT. It encodes CASSRGGGEQQPQHF. The full variable domain, completed using reference TRBV19 and TRBJ1-5, is DGGITQSPKYLFRKEGQNVTLSCEQNLNHDAMYWYRQDPGQGLRLIYYSQIVNDFQKGDIAEGYSVSREKKESFPLTVTSAQKNPTAFYLCASSRGGGEQQPQHFGDGTRLSIL.